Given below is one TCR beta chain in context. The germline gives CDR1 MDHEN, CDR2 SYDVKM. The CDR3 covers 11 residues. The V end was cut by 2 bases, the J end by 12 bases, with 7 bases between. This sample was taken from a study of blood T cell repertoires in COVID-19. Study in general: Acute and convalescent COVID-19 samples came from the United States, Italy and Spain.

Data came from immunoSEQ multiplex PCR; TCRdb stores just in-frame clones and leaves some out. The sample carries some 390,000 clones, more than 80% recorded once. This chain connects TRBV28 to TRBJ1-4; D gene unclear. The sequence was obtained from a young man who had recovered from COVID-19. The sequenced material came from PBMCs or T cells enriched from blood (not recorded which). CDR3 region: CASSLVAELFF. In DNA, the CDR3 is TGTGCCAGCAGTTTAGTTGCGGAACTGTTTTTT.